These 25 T cell receptor beta chains were sequenced from one sample in a study of blood T cell repertoires in COVID-19. The table came from immunoSEQ multiplex PCR; TCRdb's copy has only in-frame clones and leaves some out. The sample yields 160,000 or so clones, approximately 91% seen once. Sequences were obtained from peripheral blood. Source of these receptors: a man in his late teens or twenties with acute or convalescent COVID-19.

The genes are TRBV2 and TRBJ2-1; 8 bases map to TRBD2. Trimming removed 1 base from V and 3 bases from J; junction bases left unmatched: 2. The germline gives CDR1 SNHLY, CDR2 FYNNEI. There are 15 residues in the CDR3. In DNA, the CDR3 is TGTGCCAGCAGTGAAGGGACTAGCATCTACAATGAGCAGTTCTTC. Its translation: CASSEGTSIYNEQFF.

The rearrangement joins TRBV6-6 to TRBJ1-5, with a weak D call TRBD1 (6 bases). Trimming shortened V by 7 bases and J by 3 bases, and 19 bases separated the two germline ends. The germline gives CDR1 MNHNY, CDR2 SVGAGI (reference sequence). The CDR3 totals 16 residues. The chain's CDR3 is CASTNRQEKFNQPQHF. CDR3 sequence (DNA): TGTGCCAGCACCAATAGACAGGAAAAGTTCAATCAGCCCCAGCATTTT.

The CDR3 nucleotides read TGCGCCAGCAGCAGGGACAGGGGAACTGGAAACACCATATATTTT. This sequence encodes CASSRDRGTGNTIYF. V gene TRBV5-1 combines with J gene TRBJ1-3; 10 positions agree with TRBD1. V shed 4 bases and J 2 bases; nucleotides not matched to a gene: 3. CDR3 length: 15 residues. The germline V gene has CDR1 SGHRS and CDR2 YFSETQ.

The chain links TRBV25-1 to TRBJ1-5, with TRBD1 matching 7 bases. V lost 5 bases and J lost 0; bases outside the gene matches: 7. The CDR3 runs 16 residues. Germline CDR1 reads MGHDK; CDR2 reads SYGVNS. DNA for the CDR3: TGTGCCAGCAGTCCACCGGGACAGCATAGCAATCAGCCCCAGCATTTT. Amino acids: CASSPPGQHSNQPQHF.

This clone was counted between two and nine times. This chain links TRBV7-8 with TRBJ1-1; the match to TRBD1 covers 7 bases. CDR1 and CDR2 from the germline V gene are SGHVS and FQNEAQ. Losses at the gene ends were 4 bases for V and 0 bases for J; bases not matched to a gene: 8. CDR3 length: 16 residues. This CDR3 is CASSSTGVGMNTEAFF. The CDR3 nucleotides read TGTGCCAGCAGCTCCACAGGGGTCGGTATGAACACTGAAGCTTTCTTT.

V is TRBV3-1 (or the pseudogene TRBV3-2) and J is TRBJ1-2; the D gene is possibly TRBD1 (5 bases). The germline CDR1 and CDR2 sequences are LGHDT and YNNKEL (reference sequence). V lost 4 bases, J lost 5 bases, and 14 bases lay in between. The length of the CDR3 is 14 residues. CDR3 in DNA: TGTGCCAGCAGCCTTAGGGGCGTGGGGTATGGCTACACCTTC. Protein sequence: CASSLRGVGYGYTF.

The chain uses TRBV5-6 and TRBJ1-2; 10 bases align to TRBD1. V lost 2 bases to trimming and J lost 0 bases; unmatched junction nucleotides: 4. Germline V gene lookup returns CDR1 SGHDT and CDR2 YYEEEE. The CDR3 consists of 16 residues. The CDR3 DNA follows: TGTGCCAGCAGCTTCGTTGGACAGGGGGCTAACTATGGCTACACCTTC. Encoded protein: CASSFVGQGANYGYTF.

The chain uses TRBV12-3 or TRBV12-4 and TRBJ1-4; 8 positions match TRBD1. The CDR3 runs to 13 residues. V lost 10 bases, J lost 8 bases, and 9 bases stayed unmatched. CDR3 nucleotides: TGTGCCACCTCAGGGGGCGCGTTCGAAAAACTGTTTTTT. Amino acids: CATSGGAFEKLFF.

This rearrangement joins TRBV11-2 to TRBJ2-1, with TRBD2 matching over 15 bases. This CDR3 contains 14 residues. CDR1 and CDR2 from the germline V gene are SGHAT and FQNNGV. After removal of 4 bases from V and 12 bases from J, the junction contained 4 bases not matched to a gene. The CDR3 sequence is CASSSGLAGGPQFF. DNA for the CDR3: TGTGCCAGCAGCTCTGGACTAGCGGGAGGGCCGCAGTTCTTC.

The rearrangement links TRBV5-8 to TRBJ1-2, with D hard to call. CDR1 is SGHTS, CDR2 YDEGEE, per germline. The CDR3 contains 15 residues. V gave up 4 bases and J gave up 4 bases, with 17 bases separating them. CDR3 residues: CASSPDYPGSYGYTF. CDR3 sequence (DNA): TGTGCCAGCAGCCCAGACTACCCCGGGAGCTATGGCTACACCTTC.

The chain joins TRBV6-1 to TRBJ2-5, with 10 bases identical to TRBD2. Germline CDR1 MNHNS, CDR2 SASEGT. Trimming at V came to 2 bases and at J to 4 bases, leaving 4 bases not matched to a gene. There are 15 residues in the CDR3. Here the CDR3 reads CASSEPSGGGETQYF. In nucleotides, the CDR3 is TGTGCCAGCAGTGAACCTAGCGGGGGCGGAGAGACCCAGTACTTC.

The chain couples TRBV30 to TRBJ1-2; possibly TRBD1 for D (6 bases). V dropped 2 bases and J dropped 4 bases, with 11 bases sitting between them. The CDR3 totals 13 residues. The germline V gene has CDR1 GTSNPN and CDR2 SVGIG (reference sequence). CDR3 region: CAWSHGQSYGYTF. CDR3 sequence (DNA): TGTGCCTGGAGTCATGGACAGTCCTATGGCTACACCTTC.

The chain employs TRBV18 and TRBJ2-1; a weak D match, TRBD2 (6 bases). Germline CDR1 and CDR2: KGHSH and LQKENI. V was cut by 3 bases and J by 5 bases, with 17 bases left in between. This CDR3 has 16 residues. Here the CDR3 DNA reads TGTGCCAGCTCACCGTTCGAGGGGTCGGGGGACAATGAGCAGTTCTTC. Its protein product is CASSPFEGSGDNEQFF. Filled out from reference TRBV18 and TRBJ2-1, the complete variable domain reads NAGVMQNPRHLVRRRGQEARLRCSPMKGHSHVYWYRQLPEEGLKFMVYLQKENIIDESGMPKERFSAEFPKEGPSILRIQQVVRGDSAAYFCASSPFEGSGDNEQFFGPGTRLTVL.

The rearrangement links TRBV6-6 to TRBJ2-7; D may be TRBD1 (6 bases). The germline V and J ends were trimmed by 0 bases and 5 bases, with 11 bases remaining between them. The CDR3 spans 14 residues. Germline CDR1 MNHNY, CDR2 SVGAGI (reference sequence). CDR3 DNA: TGTGCCAGCAGTTACTCGACAGGTACCGACGAGCAGTACTTC. Its protein is CASSYSTGTDEQYF.

The chain links TRBV30 to TRBJ1-1, with 7 positions matching TRBD1. CDR3 length equals 15 residues. In germline, CDR1 is GTSNPN, CDR2 SVGIG (reference sequence). The V gene end was trimmed by 4 bases and the J gene end by 0 bases; junction bases not matched to a gene: 8. CDR3: CAWNYLGQLNTEAFF. Here the CDR3 DNA reads TGTGCCTGGAACTACCTGGGACAGCTGAACACTGAAGCTTTCTTT.

CDR3 sequence (DNA): TGTGCCACAAACTACAGGCCCCGGGCCGGGGAGCTGTTTTTT. Protein sequence: CATNYRPRAGELFF. This chain links TRBV15 with TRBJ2-2, with a possible D match to TRBD1 (5 bases). Trimming left V 9 bases short and J 6 bases short, with 17 bases between. Germline CDR1 and CDR2: LNHNV and YYDKDF (reference sequence). There are 14 residues in the CDR3.

This clone has more than one count but fewer than ten. The J gene is TRBJ2-1, the V gene TRBV5-1; 7 bases line up with TRBD1. This CDR3 region has 14 residues. The V and J ends lost 5 bases and 2 bases, in that order; junction bases with no gene match: 4. CDR1 is SGHRS, CDR2 YFSETQ, per germline. CDR3 in amino acids: CASSTGQTYNEQFF. CDR3 coding DNA: TGCGCCAGCAGTACGGGACAGACCTACAATGAGCAGTTCTTC. Using reference TRBV5-1 and TRBJ2-1 for the parts outside the CDR3, the full variable domain is KAGVTQTPRYLIKTRGQQVTLSCSPISGHRSVSWYQQTPGQGLQFLFEYFSETQRNKGNFPGRFSGRQFSNSRSEMNVSTLELGDSALYLCASSTGQTYNEQFFGPGTRLTVL.

The rearrangement uses TRBV2 and TRBJ2-1, with D perhaps matching TRBD2 (6 bases). The CDR3 is made up of 15 amino acids. Germline V gene sequence: CDR1 SNHLY, CDR2 FYNNEI. Trimming removed 2 bases from V and 2 bases from J, with 10 bases in between. CDR3 sequence (DNA): TGTGCCAGCAGTGAACGGGGGTCAGCCTACAATGAGCAGTTCTTC. This codes for CASSERGSAYNEQFF.

This clone appeared a few times. The CDR3 sequence: CASSVGSGTGNTIYF. In DNA form, the CDR3 reads TGTGCCAGCAGCGTAGGAAGCGGGACTGGAAACACCATATATTTT. This rearrangement joins TRBV9 to TRBJ1-3, with unresolved D. Germline CDR1 SGDLS, CDR2 YYNGEE. The length of the CDR3 is 15 residues. Deletions cut 0 bases from V and 2 bases from J, with 9 bases between. The variable domain in full, completed from reference TRBV9 and TRBJ1-3, reads DSGVTQTPKHLITATGQRVTLRCSPRSGDLSVYWYQQSLDQGLQFLIQYYNGEERAKGNILERFSAQQFPDLHSELNLSSLELGDSALYFCASSVGSGTGNTIYFGEGSWLTVV.

The chain recombines TRBV2 with TRBJ2-3, with TRBD2 as a possible D gene (6 bases). CDR3 length: 14 amino acids. V was pared by 10 bases and J by 5 bases, with 19 bases between. Germline CDR1 and CDR2: SNHLY and FYNNEI. The CDR3 spells CATAMRGLGDTQYF. CDR3 DNA: TGTGCCACCGCGATGCGGGGCCTGGGAGATACGCAGTATTTT.

This chain links TRBV4-1 with TRBJ2-7; D gene unclear. Germline CDR1 reads MGHRA; CDR2 reads YSYEKL. This CDR3 comprises 13 residues. The V end was cut by 0 bases, the J end by 0 bases, with 3 bases between. The chain's CDR3 is CASSQEHSYEQYF. CDR3 DNA: TGCGCCAGCAGCCAAGAACACTCCTACGAGCAGTACTTC.

V gene TRBV5-1 combines with J gene TRBJ1-1; 7 positions agree with TRBD1. J was trimmed by 7 bases and V by 4 bases; bases with no gene match: 10. Germline assignment: CDR1 SGHRS and CDR2 YFSETQ. This CDR3 comprises 14 residues. The chain's CDR3 is CASSPGTDRLEAFF. As DNA, the CDR3 is TGCGCCAGCAGCCCCGGGACAGACCGACTTGAAGCTTTCTTT.

The chain links TRBV21-1 to TRBJ2-2; TRBD2 reflects the table's D call only, with no check against the DNA. TRBV21-1 corresponds to a pseudogene. This CDR3 has 14 amino acids. As DNA, the CDR3 is TGTGCCAGCAGCGAACCAACTAGTCGCGGGGAGCTGTTTTTT. It specifies CASSEPTSRGELFF.

The chain employs TRBV5-5 and TRBJ1-1; tentative D call: TRBD1 (6 bases). The V gene lost 5 bases and the J gene lost 6 bases, with 17 bases spanning the gap. Germline values: CDR1 SGHKS, CDR2 YYEKEE (reference sequence). This CDR3 is 14 amino acids long. The CDR3 region is CASSEQGEGSEAFF. As DNA, the CDR3 is TGTGCCAGCAGTGAACAGGGAGAGGGTTCTGAAGCTTTCTTT.

This clone was detected once. The rearrangement uses TRBV4-1 and TRBJ2-7; TRBD1 matches at 8 bases. V lost 1 base and J lost 5; bases outside the gene matches: 7. The CDR3 contains 15 residues. CDR1 is MGHRA and CDR2 is YSYEKL in the germline V gene. The CDR3 protein is CASSQGAGQGNEQYF. In DNA form, the CDR3 reads TGCGCCAGCAGCCAAGGAGCAGGACAGGGAAACGAGCAGTACTTC.